These 3 T cell receptor beta chains share one sample of origin, sequenced in a study of blood T cell repertoires in COVID-19. TCRdb's copy holds only in-frame clones and misses some; the assay was immunoSEQ multiplex PCR. The profile shows more than 150,000 clones, 94% of them singletons. Sequencing was performed on peripheral blood. The receptor source for this set is a man aged 25-40 years with COVID-19, enrolled during active disease.

The rearrangement links TRBV6-5 to TRBJ2-2; 7 nucleotides line up with TRBD2. The CDR3 sequence is 15 residues long. Germline V gene data show CDR1 as MNHEY and CDR2 as SVGAGI. Germline trimming cut 2 bases from V and 7 bases from J; bases unmatched to any gene: 7. Written as DNA, the CDR3 is TGTGCCAGCAGTTACCTGGCGGGGGTCATCGGGGAGCTGTTTTTT. It is translated as CASSYLAGVIGELFF.

This clone came up once. This chain uses TRBV19 with TRBJ2-7; a possible D gene is TRBD1 (6 bases). Germline V gives CDR1 LNHDA, CDR2 SQIVND (reference sequence). The V gene lost 8 bases and the J gene lost 5 bases, with 19 bases spanning the gap. CDR3 length: 14 amino acids. In DNA form, the CDR3 reads TGTGCCAGTCGCCCGGGACAAACAAGCCACGAGCAGTACTTC. Translation: CASRPGQTSHEQYF.

J is TRBJ1-4 and V is TRBV30; D is ambiguous. Deletions cut 2 bases from V and 0 bases from J, with 7 bases between. The germline V gene encodes CDR1 GTSNPN and CDR2 SVGIG (reference sequence). CDR3 length equals 14 residues. DNA for the CDR3: TGTGCCTGGAGTCCGGTCTCAACTAATGAAAAACTGTTTTTT. Protein product: CAWSPVSTNEKLFF.